This TCR beta chain was profiled in a study of long-term antiretroviral therapy in people with HIV (dated by TCRdb to the early 2020s). Study-wide context: The earliest samples were collected about a decade before the 2015 WHO recommendation for immediate ART, when ART was typically delayed until CD4 counts fell. A total of roughly 180 cryopreserved PBMC samples were contributed to the cohort by 30 adults with confirmed HIV infection, with samples collected serially over a mean of roughly six years (range 1-12). Test extractions of a monoclonal T-cell line alongside under 35 polyclonal samples showed no cross-contamination during QIAcube processing. Of the 30 to 35 participants with HIV, roughly twelve were female. This retrospective serial study examined whether starting ART and sustained HIV suppression were associated with changes in the composition and diversity of the TRB repertoire in peripheral blood.

With regard to this clone: What antigen it recognizes has not been identified. No base-level quality is on record; no much larger clone is a single base apart.

Results the study describes overall, beyond this receptor: Unsorted PBMC were profiled instead of sorted CD4+ and CD8+ T cells because pre-ART samples had limited cell numbers. ART initiation was associated with a significant increase in TRB diversity, but diversity stayed significantly below transplant donor controls even after long-term ART. Owing to limited PBMC availability, only the TCR beta chain was sequenced, without alpha chain pairing. HIV repertoires had narrower CDR3 length ranges than controls, and the network structure suggested an antigen-experienced repertoire that shifted only slightly toward naive after ART. The samples were dated from 2004 to 2017, and the ART regimens that were used may be less effective than current ART regimens. Expanded TRB clones identified before ART initiation dominated the repertoire across all time points, though the dominance fluctuated and decreased in many PLHIV after ART. No data were available on ART adherence, viral resistance or therapy changes, limiting inferences about post-ART repertoire changes.

Inclusion was restricted to participants for whom at least one PBMC sample before ART initiation and at least two post-ART samples were available. All participants with HIV were treated in the United States of America. Cryopreserved samples of about 0.9-11 million PBMC were thawed and washed before DNA extraction. At the time of the earliest PBMC sample, participants with HIV were aged between roughly 20 and 54 years. PBMC samples from each participant spanned 1-4 timepoints before ART initiation and 2-8 timepoints after ART initiation, with a median of 7 samples. For every participant, serial HIV viral load, CD4+ T-cell count, ART history and demographic data were obtained. A Qiagen kit on a QIAcube was used to extract genomic DNA from unsorted PBMC, with samples processed in batches of 12. The immunoSEQ hsTCRB v3.0 assay was used at survey level resolution to sequence the TRB variable region. The target sequencing depth for TRB was roughly 40,000-50,000 T-cell genomes per sample. An Illumina MiSeq with a v3 150-cycle kit was used to sequence the pooled TRB libraries. As for the original processing: Repertoire analysis was run in R within a reproducible Nextflow workflow that covered QC, data transformation and analysis. LymphoSeq2, an R package for exploring AIRR-Seq data, was used to implement custom analyses. Four samples that yielded fewer than 5000 total TRB sequences were excluded, so that around 190 HIV repertoires were analyzed. Among the approximately 190 retained HIV repertoires, 59 were collected before ART initiation and 120 to 140 were collected after ART initiation. Repertoires were downsampled to 5000 TRB nucleotide sequences, and summary statistics were averaged over 100 downsampling iterations. TRB sequences were retained for analysis only if CDR3 regions of at least seven amino acids were present. Diversity was measured with a Shannon entropy-derived clonality score and the Gini coefficient. Repertoire networks linked the top 5000 CDR3 amino acid sequences whenever two sequences differed by an edit distance of one. For TRB CDR3 amino acid sequences, GLIPH2 was used to predict antigen specificity groups and MHC restriction. To flag known associations with CMV, EBV, HIV or tissue antigens, CDR3 amino acid sequences were compared against VDJdb and McPAS-TCR. Pre-ART, post-ART and control groups were compared with Wilcoxon signed-rank tests and Holm-Bonferroni correction. TCRdb stores this immuneACCESS table with in-frame sequences only. Part of the clones is absent; in the studies checked, under half of the shortfall reflects unresolved V genes, and no reason is known for the rest. From that table come the V and J calls and clone size; the DNA was used to work out D and trimming. This sample comprises about 21,000 clones, 82% of them detected only once. Clones ranked in the top ten supply 7.5% to 10% of the sample.

This clonotype originated in a man between 45 and 60 years old with HIV. The material sequenced was unsorted PBMCs, taken at the start of antiretroviral therapy.

The nucleotide sequence reads as follows: TGTGCCACCAGCCACTACCCGGGTCCTAGCGGGGACTACGAGCAGTACTTC. Translated, it gives CATSHYPGPSGDYEQYF. The chain employs TRBV15 and TRBJ2-7, and TRBD2 matches 9 of the central bases. Ends trimmed: V by 5 bases, J by 3 bases; bases unmatched to a gene: 14. As encoded in the germline V gene (reference sequence), CDR1 is LNHNV while CDR2 is YYDKDF. From its cysteine to its phenylalanine, the CDR3 spans 17 amino acids. The retained sequence is limited to the CDR3, 51 bases, with the frame set at the first base.